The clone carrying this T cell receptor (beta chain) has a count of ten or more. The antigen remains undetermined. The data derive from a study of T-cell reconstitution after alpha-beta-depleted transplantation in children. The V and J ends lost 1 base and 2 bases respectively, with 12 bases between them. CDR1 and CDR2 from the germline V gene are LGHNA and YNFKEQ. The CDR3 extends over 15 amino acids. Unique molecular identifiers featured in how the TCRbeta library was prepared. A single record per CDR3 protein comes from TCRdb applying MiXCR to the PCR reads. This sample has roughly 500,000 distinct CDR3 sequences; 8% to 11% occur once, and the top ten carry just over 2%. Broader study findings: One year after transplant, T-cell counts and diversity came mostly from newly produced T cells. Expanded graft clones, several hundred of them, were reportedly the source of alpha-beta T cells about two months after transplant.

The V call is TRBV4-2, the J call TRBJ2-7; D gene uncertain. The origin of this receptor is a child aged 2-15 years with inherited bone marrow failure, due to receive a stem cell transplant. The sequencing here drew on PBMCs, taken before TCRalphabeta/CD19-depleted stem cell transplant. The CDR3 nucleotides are TGTGCCAGCAGCCAAGCAACGGACCCAACCTACGAGCAGTACTTC. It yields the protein CASSQATDPTYEQYF.